A selection of T cell receptor beta chains follows, all from one sample in a study of OX40 agonist ivuxolimab in advanced cancers. TCRdb's table, derived via immunoSEQ multiplex PCR, lists solely in-frame clones and lacks some. Of 65,000 to 85,000 clones in the sample, approximately 94% were seen once. Specimen: CD4+ or CD8+ T cells sorted from blood, collected in a trial of the OX40 agonist ivuxolimab. These receptor sequences come from an adult with an advanced solid tumor such as melanoma, head and neck, liver or kidney cancer. CDR3s include the opening cysteine and the closing phenylalanine or tryptophan. D genes are given only for firm matches. A row's size may be missing; if present it is once, few, many or a size class.

J: TRBJ2-1; V: TRBV28; D: TRBD2; size: .; DNA: TGTGCCAGCAGCTCATCGAGCGGGAGGGCCTTCTCACATTATTACAATGAGCAGTTCTTC; CDR3: CASSSSSGRAFSHYYNEQFF
J: TRBJ2-7; V: TRBV9; D: .; size: .; DNA: TGTGCCAGCAGCGTACAGGGATCCCCCTCCTACGAGCAGTACTTC; CDR3: CASSVQGSPSYEQYF
J: TRBJ1-1; V: TRBV20-1; D: .; size: .; DNA: TGCAGTGCTCCGGACATTACTGAAGCTTTCTTT; CDR3: CSAPDITEAFF
J: TRBJ2-3; V: TRBV11-3; D: .; size: .; DNA: TGTGCCAGCAGCGCGAGACAGGCCCCAAGCACAGATACGCAGTATTTT; CDR3: CASSARQAPSTDTQYF
J: TRBJ2-7; V: TRBV29-1; D: .; size: once; DNA: TGCAGCGTTGAAGCCAACGAGGGGACCTACGAGCAGTACTTC; CDR3: CSVEANEGTYEQYF
J: TRBJ1-1; V: TRBV29-1; D: .; size: .; DNA: TGCAGCGTACCGACGGACACTGGGGAAGCTTTCTTT; CDR3: CSVPTDTGEAFF
J: TRBJ2-7; V: TRBV19; D: .; size: .; DNA: TGTGCCAGTAGTATAGTAGAGGGTATCCCCTCCTACGAGCAGTACTTC; CDR3: CASSIVEGIPSYEQYF
J: TRBJ2-7; V: TRBV29-1; D: TRBD1; size: .; DNA: TGCAGCGTTGAAGGGGACAGGTCCTACGAGCAGTACTTC; CDR3: CSVEGDRSYEQYF
J: TRBJ2-7; V: TRBV27; D: .; size: .; DNA: TGTGCCAGCAGCGTACAGGGCTACGAGCAGTACTTC; CDR3: CASSVQGYEQYF
J: TRBJ2-1; V: TRBV11-2; D: TRBD2; size: few; DNA: TGTGCCAGCAGCGCAGGACTGACTAGCGGGGGAAGGCCCAGTGATGAGCAGTTCTTC; CDR3: CASSAGLTSGGRPSDEQFF
J: TRBJ2-7; V: TRBV27; D: TRBD1; size: .; DNA: TGTGCCAGCAGTTCTAGGACAGGGGGCATTTCCTACGAGCAGTACTTC; CDR3: CASSSRTGGISYEQYF
J: TRBJ2-3; V: TRBV9; D: .; size: .; DNA: TGTGCCAGCAGCGCCGGGACATCCTCTAGCACAGATACGCAGTATTTT; CDR3: CASSAGTSSSTDTQYF
J: TRBJ1-5; V: TRBV10-3; D: .; size: .; DNA: TGTGCCATCAAGAAGTCTGGGGGGGCAAGTCAGCCCCAGCATTTT; CDR3: CAIKKSGGASQPQHF
J: TRBJ2-1; V: TRBV6-5; D: .; size: .; DNA: TGTGCCAGCAGCGACTACCCGTACAATGAGCAGTTCTTC; CDR3: CASSDYPYNEQFF
J: TRBJ1-4; V: TRBV5-1; D: .; size: .; DNA: TGCGCCAGCAGGGGAATGAATGAAAAACTGTTTTTT; CDR3: CASRGMNEKLFF
J: TRBJ1-1; V: TRBV6-5; D: .; size: few; DNA: TGTGCCAGTCGCTATTTCGAGGGGGACACTGAAGCTTTCTTT; CDR3: CASRYFEGDTEAFF
J: TRBJ2-1; V: TRBV19; D: .; size: once; DNA: TGTGCCAGTAGTAGGGGTCAGATCTACAATGAGCAGTTCTTC; CDR3: CASSRGQIYNEQFF
J: TRBJ2-3; V: TRBV5-4; D: TRBD2; size: .; DNA: TGTGCCAGCAGCATCGCTAGCGGGGGGAGCAGGGATACGCAGTATTTT; CDR3: CASSIASGGSRDTQYF
J: TRBJ1-5; V: TRBV9; D: TRBD1; size: .; DNA: TGTGCCAGCACCAGGGGGGAGGGCCTAAATCAGCCCCAGCATTTT; CDR3: CASTRGEGLNQPQHF
J: TRBJ2-7; V: TRBV19; D: .; size: .; DNA: TGTGCCAGTAGTCTCTCCTACGAGCAGTACTTC; CDR3: CASSLSYEQYF
J: TRBJ1-5; V: TRBV4-1; D: .; size: .; DNA: TGCGCCAGCAGCCAAGCAGGGTCCCCCCAGCCCCAGCATTTT; CDR3: CASSQAGSPQPQHF
J: TRBJ2-1; V: TRBV27; D: .; size: .; DNA: TGTGCCAGCAGTTTTCTGGGTGATCCCTACAATGAGCAGTTCTTC; CDR3: CASSFLGDPYNEQFF
J: TRBJ1-2; V: TRBV7-6; D: .; size: few; DNA: TGTGCCAGCAGCTTAGGGACTGAGTATGGCTACACCTTC; CDR3: CASSLGTEYGYTF